This T cell receptor beta chain was recorded in a study of CD8 T cells in ankylosing spondylitis. Each TCR beta library was made by quantitative 5'-RACE that incorporated molecular barcodes. From the 5' RACE reads, TCRdb called clonotypes with MiXCR, one entry per CDR3 protein. The sample contains some 330,000 distinct CDR3 sequences, 6.5% to 10% of which appear only once. This CDR3 comprises 14 residues. CDR1 MNHEY and CDR2 SMNVEV come from the germline V gene (reference sequence). Trimming pared 0 bases from V and 4 bases from J, leaving 9 bases between. Turning to this clonotype: Its target is unknown.

General observations from the study: Ankylosing spondylitis blood appeared to carry a characteristic TCR beta motif of several highly homologous variants. Previously reported in reactive arthritis synovial fluid and blood were some of the motif variants. Reports say disease-linked clones showed up significantly more in matched ankylosing spondylitis synovial fluid.

The sample consisted of blood, either unsorted or a sorted T cell fraction (not recorded which). The rearrangement joins TRBV27 to TRBJ1-1; unclear D gene. This clonotype was sampled from a male donor with ankylosing spondylitis. CDR3 sequence (DNA): TGTGCCAGCAGTTTATCAGCCGCGGGCACTGAAGCTTTCTTT. It specifies CASSLSAAGTEAFF.